Listed here are 14 T cell receptor beta chains from one sample, sequenced in a study of blood T cell repertoires in COVID-19 (dated by TCRdb to 2019 to 2021). The library came from the immunoSEQ multiplex PCR assay. Drawn from immuneACCESS, this table holds only the in-frame rearrangements with V and J called that TCRdb kept. Clones are partly lost; checked studies trace under half to an unresolved V gene and leave the rest unexplained. Across this sample there are tens of thousands of clones, with around 83% seen only once. Around 4% of the sample is in the top ten clones. What was sequenced was peripheral blood. These TCRs come from a man aged 45-65 years with acute or convalescent COVID-19.

CDR3 DNA sequence: TGCAGTGCTAGTACCCCCCGACAGGGGGCCCGGAATGAGCAGTTCTTC. Translated, it gives CSASTPRQGARNEQFF. This rearrangement joins TRBV20-1 to TRBJ2-1; 10 nucleotides match TRBD1. V dropped 3 bases and J dropped 7; count of bases not matched to a gene: 12. This CDR3 comprises 16 residues. Germline V CDR1 and CDR2: DFQATT, SNEGSKA (reference sequence).

V gene TRBV30 combines with J gene TRBJ1-6; no firm D call. This CDR3 is built from 14 residues. In germline, CDR1 is GTSNPN, CDR2 SVGIG (reference sequence). The V and J ends lost 0 bases and 4 bases respectively, with 7 bases between them. CDR3 in DNA: TGTGCCTGGAGTGTACGCGGATATAATTCACCCCTCCACTTT. Its protein is CAWSVRGYNSPLHF.

The gene calls are TRBV12-3 or TRBV12-4 and TRBJ1-5; 8 positions agree with TRBD1. The CDR3 is 13 amino acids. V shed 4 bases and J 7 bases; nucleotides not matched to a gene: 3. The CDR3 reads CASSWTGKQPQHF. As DNA, the CDR3 is TGTGCCAGCAGTTGGACAGGGAAACAGCCCCAGCATTTT.

This chain links TRBV11-3 with TRBJ2-1; 10 bases are shared with TRBD2. CDR1 and CDR2 from the germline V gene are SGHNT and YENEEA. Trimming took 5 bases from V and 3 from J; bases not matched to a gene: 4. The CDR3 runs 15 residues. CDR3 protein: CASSVTSGNYNEQFF. The CDR3 nucleotides read TGTGCCAGCAGCGTAACTAGCGGGAACTACAATGAGCAGTTCTTC.

V usage is TRBV5-1 and J usage is TRBJ1-1; 8 bases align to TRBD1. Germline trimming cut 4 bases from V and 3 bases from J; bases unmatched to any gene: 5. There are 14 residues in the CDR3. Germline loops: CDR1 SGHRS, CDR2 YFSETQ. As DNA, the CDR3 is TGCGCCAGCAGCATGACAGGGGATCACACTGAAGCTTTCTTT. Encoded protein: CASSMTGDHTEAFF.

The rearrangement uses TRBV30 and TRBJ2-7; 11 bases are shared with TRBD2. This CDR3 spans 14 amino acids. Germline trimming cut 2 bases from V and 7 bases from J; bases unmatched to any gene: 7. The germline CDR1 and CDR2 sequences are GTSNPN and SVGIG (reference sequence). The CDR3 region is CAWSMGLAAQEQYF. The CDR3 DNA sequence: TGTGCCTGGAGTATGGGACTAGCGGCCCAGGAGCAGTACTTC.

The V and J genes are TRBV5-4 and TRBJ2-3, with TRBD2 as a possible D gene (5 bases). This CDR3 is 15 amino acids long. The V gene's germline CDR1 is SGHNT and CDR2 YYREEE (reference sequence). V lost 0 bases to trimming and J lost 0 bases, with 8 bases between them. CDR3 bases: TGTGCCAGCAGCTTGGCGTGGAGGAGCACAGATACGCAGTATTTT. Its translation is CASSLAWRSTDTQYF. The variable domain in full, with the rest retrieved from reference TRBV5-4 and TRBJ2-3, is ETGVTQSPTHLIKTRGQQVTLRCSSQSGHNTVSWYQQALGQGPQFIFQYYREEENGRGNFPPRFSGLQFPNYSSELNVNALELDDSALYLCASSLAWRSTDTQYFGPGTRLTVL.

The chain joins TRBV24-1 to TRBJ2-3; the D gene is possibly TRBD2 (5 bases). The V end was cut by 8 bases, the J end by 4 bases, with 21 bases between. The germline CDR1 and CDR2 sequences are KGHDR and SFDVKD. The CDR3 runs 16 residues. CDR3 in amino acids: CATNGRSAEAADTQYF. Here the CDR3 DNA reads TGTGCCACCAACGGGCGGTCGGCGGAGGCGGCAGATACGCAGTATTTT.

The gene calls are TRBV6-5 and TRBJ2-7, with D perhaps matching TRBD1 (6 bases). Germline lookup yields CDR1 MNHEY and CDR2 SVGAGI. V lost 2 bases and J lost 6, with 11 bases in between. The CDR3 has 13 residues. DNA for the CDR3: TGTGCCAGCAGTTACGGACAGTTCGGCGAGCAGTACTTC. Protein: CASSYGQFGEQYF.

The sample holds a few counts of this clone. The V call is TRBV7-2, the J call TRBJ1-3; D remains unclear. The germline V gene has CDR1 SGHTA and CDR2 FQGNSA. Deletions cut 1 base from V and 0 bases from J, with 7 bases between. This CDR3 has 15 residues. CDR3 nucleotides: TGTGCCAGCAGCTTAGAACGGGTCTCTGGAAACACCATATATTTT. Its translation: CASSLERVSGNTIYF.

The chain joins TRBV5-1 to TRBJ2-2; TRBD2 matches at 7 bases. Germline V lookup: CDR1 SGHRS, CDR2 YFSETQ. The CDR3 spans 13 residues. The CDR3 protein is CASKRENTGELFF. The CDR3 nucleotides are TGCGCTTCGAAGCGGGAAAACACCGGGGAGCTGTTTTTT.

DNA of the CDR3: TGTGCCAGCAGCCCGGGACTAGCGGGGTCTCGGGGCACAGATACGCAGTATTTT. Translation gives CASSPGLAGSRGTDTQYF. This sequence joins TRBV5-4 and TRBJ2-3, with 13 bases aligning to TRBD2. CDR1 is SGHNT and CDR2 is YYREEE in the germline V gene (reference sequence). J was trimmed by 1 base and V by 4 bases; bases with no gene match: 9. The CDR3 is 18 amino acids. The full variable domain, completed using reference TRBV5-4 and TRBJ2-3, is ETGVTQSPTHLIKTRGQQVTLRCSSQSGHNTVSWYQQALGQGPQFIFQYYREEENGRGNFPPRFSGLQFPNYSSELNVNALELDDSALYLCASSPGLAGSRGTDTQYFGPGTRLTVL.

This clone was detected only once. The chain joins TRBV29-1 to TRBJ2-6; TRBD2 matches at 11 bases. V shed 3 bases, J shed 2 bases, and the junction held 6 bases outside the gene matches. From germline, CDR1 is SQVTM and CDR2 ANQGSEA. The CDR3 runs 17 residues. The CDR3 loop is CSVERLAGGPGANVLTF. In DNA form, the CDR3 reads TGCAGCGTTGAGAGGCTAGCGGGAGGACCTGGGGCCAACGTCCTGACTTTC.

The table lists this clone with a few counts. The V gene is TRBV12-3 or TRBV12-4, the J gene TRBJ2-5; 7 bases map to TRBD1. CDR3 length: 13 amino acids. V was clipped by 5 bases and J by 4 bases; unmatched bases: 4. The CDR3 sequence: CASSPGQPETQYF. The CDR3 nucleotides read TGTGCCAGCAGTCCGGGACAGCCAGAGACCCAGTACTTC.